These T cell receptor beta chains were read from a single sample in a study. TCRdb reprocessed the 5' RACE reads with MiXCR, giving one entry per CDR3 protein. The sample records some 7,000 distinct CDR3 sequences, around 72% being singletons. Specimen: tumor-infiltrating Tregs sorted from the breast tumor. The receptors were gathered from a female donor with breast cancer. CDR3s include the opening cysteine and the closing phenylalanine or tryptophan. The D gene is left open where the match is weak. The listing skips clone size in some rows; elsewhere it reads once, few, many or a size class.

d_call: .; j_call: TRBJ2-7; cdr3_length: 13; v_call: TRBV20-1; clone_size: once; cdr3_nt: TGCAGTGCTCTGACCCCTAACCCCTACGAGCAGTACTTC; cdr3_aa: CSALTPNPYEQYF
d_call: .; j_call: TRBJ2-5; cdr3_length: 17; v_call: TRBV5-3; clone_size: .; cdr3_nt: TGCGCCAGAAGCTTAGGCGGCAGGGTGTCTATCGAAGAGACCCAGTACTTC; cdr3_aa: CARSLGGRVSIEETQYF
d_call: .; j_call: TRBJ1-2; cdr3_length: 13; v_call: TRBV5-1; clone_size: .; cdr3_nt: TGCGCCAGCAGGGCGAGGGAAGGTAGTGGCTACACCTTC; cdr3_aa: CASRAREGSGYTF
d_call: .; j_call: TRBJ2-6; cdr3_length: 16; v_call: TRBV20-1; clone_size: .; cdr3_nt: TGCAGTGCACCCGCGGAGGGTAACTCTGGGGCCAACGTCCTGACTTTC; cdr3_aa: CSAPAEGNSGANVLTF
d_call: .; j_call: TRBJ1-1; cdr3_length: 11; v_call: TRBV7-7; clone_size: .; cdr3_nt: TGTGCTAGCGGGCAGACGACTGAAGCTTTCTTT; cdr3_aa: CASGQTTEAFF
d_call: .; j_call: TRBJ1-5; cdr3_length: 13; v_call: TRBV4-2; clone_size: .; cdr3_nt: TGTGCCAGCAGCCAAGAGACTCATCAGCCCCAGCATTTT; cdr3_aa: CASSQETHQPQHF
d_call: .; j_call: TRBJ2-7; cdr3_length: 15; v_call: TRBV3-1; clone_size: few; cdr3_nt: TGTGCCAGCAGCCGCGTGGGGGGTGAGTCCTACGAGCAGTACTTC; cdr3_aa: CASSRVGGESYEQYF
d_call: TRBD1; j_call: TRBJ1-6; cdr3_length: 20; v_call: TRBV5-1; clone_size: .; cdr3_nt: TGCGCCAGCAGCTCACGACCCCCCGACAGGGGCCGCAGCAGAAATTCACCCCTCCACTTT; cdr3_aa: CASSSRPPDRGRSRNSPLHF
d_call: .; j_call: TRBJ2-1; cdr3_length: 16; v_call: TRBV4-1; clone_size: .; cdr3_nt: TGCGCCAGCAGCCAATCGGACAGCCTCTCCTACAATGAGCAGTTCTTC; cdr3_aa: CASSQSDSLSYNEQFF
d_call: .; j_call: TRBJ2-1; cdr3_length: 14; v_call: TRBV4-2; clone_size: .; cdr3_nt: TGTGCCAGCAGCCAAGATCACGGCAGGGGTGAGCAGTTCTTC; cdr3_aa: CASSQDHGRGEQFF
d_call: .; j_call: TRBJ2-2; cdr3_length: 14; v_call: TRBV12-3/TRBV12-4; clone_size: .; cdr3_nt: TGTGCCAGCAGTTTGGGGCCTCCTACCGGGGAGCTGTTTTTT; cdr3_aa: CASSLGPPTGELFF
d_call: .; j_call: TRBJ2-4; cdr3_length: 15; v_call: TRBV3-1; clone_size: few; cdr3_nt: TGTGCCAGCAGCCAAGCTGGCAGCCTGGCCGTGCTTCAGTACTTC; cdr3_aa: CASSQAGSLAVLQYF
d_call: TRBD1; j_call: TRBJ1-2; cdr3_length: 14; v_call: TRBV5-1; clone_size: .; cdr3_nt: TGCGCCAGCAGCTTGGCCGGGACAGGTGGCGGCTACACCTTC; cdr3_aa: CASSLAGTGGGYTF
d_call: .; j_call: TRBJ1-2; cdr3_length: 15; v_call: TRBV7-9; clone_size: .; cdr3_nt: TGTGCCAGCAGCTTAGTCACACCAGCCCGATATGGCTACACCTTC; cdr3_aa: CASSLVTPARYGYTF
d_call: .; j_call: TRBJ1-1; cdr3_length: 17; v_call: TRBV10-1; clone_size: .; cdr3_nt: TGCGCCAGCATTATAATCGACAAAATCAACCCGAACACTGAAGCTTTCTTT; cdr3_aa: CASIIIDKINPNTEAFF